The rows below give T cell receptor beta chains drawn from one sample of a study of T cell responses to AZD1222 COVID-19 vaccine. Method: immunoSEQ multiplex PCR; TCRdb's copy keeps in-frame clones and lacks some. Here the sample spans 120,000 to 150,000 clones, 90% being singletons. The sequencing used peripheral blood, collected on day 0 of AZD1222 vaccination. The receptors stem from an adult in good health. CDR3s include the opening cysteine and the closing phenylalanine or tryptophan. The D gene is left open where the match is weak. A row's size may be missing; if present it is once, few, many or a size class.

DNA	CDR3	size	V	J	D
TGTGCCAGGACGTCAGACCGGGACAGGGTTTGGCAGCCCCAGCATTTT	CARTSDRDRVWQPQHF	.	TRBV2	TRBJ1-5	TRBD1
TGCAGCGCCTCCCCGGACGGGGTAGGCTACACCTTC	CSASPDGVGYTF	.	TRBV29-1	TRBJ1-2	.
TGTGCCTGCTCACCCAGGGCGGTTGCTAACTATGGCTACACCTTC	CACSPRAVANYGYTF	.	TRBV7-6	TRBJ1-2	.
TGTGCCACCAGTGAATCTTACAGGGTGGATACGGAGACCCAGTACTTC	CATSESYRVDTETQYF	.	TRBV24-1	TRBJ2-5	.
TGTGCCAGCAGCTTCGCGGATAGCTTTTCCTACGAGCAGTACTTC	CASSFADSFSYEQYF	.	TRBV7-2	TRBJ2-7	.
TGTGCCACCAGCCTCCGACAGGCCGGCAATGAGCAGTTCTTC	CATSLRQAGNEQFF	.	TRBV15	TRBJ2-1	.
TGTGCCATCGGAGGGGACGGGAACTATGGCTACACCTTC	CAIGGDGNYGYTF	.	TRBV10-3	TRBJ1-2	.
TGTGCCAAAGGGTTCCGGGAGCAAGAGACCCAGTACTTC	CAKGFREQETQYF	.	TRBV24-1	TRBJ2-5	.
TGTGCCAGCACCCCGAGGAGGACTAGCAATCAGCCCCAGCATTTT	CASTPRRTSNQPQHF	once	TRBV6-5	TRBJ1-5	.
TGTGCCAGTCTTCCTCCGGGCAGGGGGATTCAGCCCCAGCATTTT	CASLPPGRGIQPQHF	.	TRBV19	TRBJ1-5	TRBD1
TGTGCCTGGACCAAAGTCTATAATTCACCCCTCCACTTT	CAWTKVYNSPLHF	.	TRBV30	TRBJ1-6	.
TGCGCCAGCAGCTTGGAGGGGCAGTATGGCTACACCTTC	CASSLEGQYGYTF	.	TRBV5-1	TRBJ1-2	.
TGTGCCAGCAGCTTGGTGGCAGTCTCGTTGAACACTGAAGCTTTCTTT	CASSLVAVSLNTEAFF	.	TRBV5-4	TRBJ1-1	.
TGTGCCAGCAGCCTGGGACAGCCGGACACTGAAGCTTTCTTT	CASSLGQPDTEAFF	.	TRBV9	TRBJ1-1	TRBD1
TGTGCCAGCAGCCAAGAGCGGGGGGCCAGCACAGATACGCAGTATTTT	CASSQERGASTDTQYF	.	TRBV3-1/TRBV3-2	TRBJ2-3	TRBD2
TGTGCCACCAGCAGAAGCCTTAATGAAAAACTGTTTTTT	CATSRSLNEKLFF	.	TRBV15	TRBJ1-4	.
TGTGCCAGCAGCCAAGGGTCGGCTCAGCCCCAGCATTTT	CASSQGSAQPQHF	once	TRBV6-5	TRBJ1-5	.
TGTGCCAGCAGCTTACGGCCCCCTCGGGGGGGGAACACCGGGGAGCTGTTTTTT	CASSLRPPRGGNTGELFF	.	TRBV7-3	TRBJ2-2	TRBD2
TGTGCCAGCAGTAAGACAGTGTTAAACTATGGCTACACCTTC	CASSKTVLNYGYTF	.	TRBV6-5	TRBJ1-2	.
TGTGCCAGCAGCCCCAGAGCGGACCGCGGTTATGGCTACACCTTC	CASSPRADRGYGYTF	.	TRBV7-3	TRBJ1-2	.
TGTGCCAGCAGCCAAGTCGGGACAGGGAATAATTCACCCCTCCACTTT	CASSQVGTGNNSPLHF	.	TRBV3-1/TRBV3-2	TRBJ1-6	TRBD1
TGTGCCAGCAGCCTCCCAGGTAGGGGGCGCGGGTATGGCTACACCTTC	CASSLPGRGRGYGYTF	.	TRBV4-2	TRBJ1-2	TRBD1